The 7 T cell receptor beta chains reported below all come from one sample, sequenced in a study of cytomegalovirus exposure and HLA in healthy donors. 60 Vbeta and 13 Jbeta primers were used in PCR. The data were produced by immunoSEQ multiplex PCR, yet TCRdb's version contains in-frame clones alone and is incomplete. Its clone listing holds 70,000 or so clones. The sequenced sample was PBMCs. These receptor sequences come from a man aged 40-49 years in good health and CMV-seronegative.

The chain carries TRBV6-1 and TRBJ2-7, with D uncertain. Trimming shortened V by 8 bases and J by 2 bases, and 13 bases separated the two germline ends. Germline lookup yields CDR1 MNHNS and CDR2 SASEGT. The CDR3 consists of 13 residues. The CDR3, as DNA: TGTGCCAGCGAAAGCCATTCGACCTACGAGCAGTACTTC. Translating it yields CASESHSTYEQYF.

The chain links TRBV29-1 to TRBJ2-1; TRBD2 agrees at 8 bases. The CDR3 runs 14 residues. The germline gives CDR1 SQVTM, CDR2 ANQGSEA. Unmatched junction bases numbered 12, after V lost 7 bases and J lost 7 bases. CDR3 in amino acids: CSALPGTGGNEQFF. DNA of the CDR3: TGCAGCGCCCTTCCAGGAACGGGGGGGAATGAGCAGTTCTTC.

The chain has TRBV6-5 and TRBJ2-7; tentatively, D is TRBD1 (5 bases). The CDR3 covers 14 residues. The germline gives CDR1 MNHEY, CDR2 SVGAGI. The V end lost 10 bases, the J end lost 5 bases, and 21 bases lay between the germline ends. The CDR3: CANPNRYPAHEQYF. CDR3 nucleotides: TGTGCCAACCCGAACAGGTATCCTGCGCACGAGCAGTACTTC.

CDR3 in amino acids: CASSRGQGGSYNEQFF. DNA of the CDR3: TGCGCCAGCAGCCGCGGACAGGGTGGGTCCTACAATGAGCAGTTCTTC. V is TRBV4-1 and J is TRBJ2-1; 8 bases map to TRBD1. This CDR3 spans 16 amino acids. After removal of 4 bases from V and 1 base from J, the junction contained 6 bases not matched to a gene. Germline V gene lookup returns CDR1 MGHRA and CDR2 YSYEKL.

The chain employs TRBV7-2 and TRBJ2-2, with D uncertain. The CDR3 has 12 amino acids. Germline lookup yields CDR1 SGHTA and CDR2 FQGNSA. With 5 bases removed from V and 1 base from J, the gap between germline ends came to 2 bases. The CDR3 here is CASSRNTGELFF. The CDR3, as DNA: TGTGCCAGCAGCCGGAACACCGGGGAGCTGTTTTTT.

V usage is TRBV15 and J usage is TRBJ1-5; D unresolved. Germline assignment: CDR1 LNHNV and CDR2 YYDKDF (reference sequence). V was cut by 5 bases and J by 4 bases, with 18 bases left in between. The length of the CDR3 is 16 residues. CDR3 in amino acids: CATSSGLGRGNQPQHF. CDR3 coding DNA: TGTGCCACCAGCTCAGGACTGGGCCGGGGTAATCAGCCCCAGCATTTT.

CDR3 sequence reads: CAWSVARGAVLETQYF. CDR3 nucleotides: TGTGCCTGGAGTGTAGCCCGGGGGGCAGTTTTGGAGACCCAGTACTTC. V is TRBV30 and J is TRBJ2-5; TRBD2 might be the D (7 bases). Trimming left V 0 bases short and J 5 bases short, with 19 bases between. CDR3 length equals 16 residues. The V gene's germline CDR1 is GTSNPN and CDR2 SVGIG (reference sequence).